This is a list of T cell receptor beta chains from one sample in a study of blood T cells in healthy people across ages. TCRdb redid the calling of the 5' RACE reads with MiXCR, one entry per CDR3 protein. The sample carries approximately 800,000 distinct CDR3 sequences, roughly 64% recorded once. The sequenced sample was blood. The receptors were gathered from a man younger than 45 in good health. CDR3s include the opening cysteine and the closing phenylalanine or tryptophan. Each record gives: D gene, V gene, J gene, clone size, CDR3 length, CDR3 DNA, CDR3 protein. D genes are given only for firm matches. A row's size may be missing; if present it is once, few, many or a size class.

d_gene: -
v_gene: TRBV30
j_gene: TRBJ2-7
abundance: few
len: 14
CDR3nt: TGTGCCTTTGATTTAACAGGGAGCTCCTACGAGCAGTACTTC
CDR3aa: CAFDLTGSSYEQYF

d_gene: TRBD2
v_gene: TRBV7-2
j_gene: TRBJ2-3
abundance: -
len: 16
CDR3nt: TGTGCCAGCAGTCTGCAATTTTTAGCGGGGGCGGTTACGCAGTATTTT
CDR3aa: CASSLQFLAGAVTQYF

d_gene: -
v_gene: TRBV21-1
j_gene: TRBJ1-5
abundance: -
len: 18
CDR3nt: TGTGCCGGCAGCTGCCGGGATAGGGAGGTCAATAGCAATCAGCCCCAGCATTTT
CDR3aa: CAGSCRDREVNSNQPQHF

d_gene: -
v_gene: TRBV20-1
j_gene: TRBJ2-3
abundance: -
len: 14
CDR3nt: TGCAGTGCTAGATTACGTACGGCAGGGCGTACGCAGTATTTT
CDR3aa: CSARLRTAGRTQYF

d_gene: -
v_gene: TRBV6-5
j_gene: TRBJ2-7
abundance: -
len: 11
CDR3nt: TGTGCCAGCAGAAAGAAGTACGAGCAGTACTTC
CDR3aa: CASRKKYEQYF

d_gene: -
v_gene: TRBV6-5
j_gene: TRBJ1-2
abundance: -
len: 14
CDR3nt: TGTGCCAGCAGGAAAACAGGGTCGGGGGGTGGCTACACCTTC
CDR3aa: CASRKTGSGGGYTF

d_gene: TRBD2
v_gene: TRBV7-2
j_gene: TRBJ2-7
abundance: -
len: 15
CDR3nt: TGTGCCAGCAGCTATACCCCTAGCGGAGCCTACGAGCAGTACTTC
CDR3aa: CASSYTPSGAYEQYF

d_gene: TRBD1
v_gene: TRBV20-1
j_gene: TRBJ1-1
abundance: -
len: 14
CDR3nt: TGCAGTGCTAGACCTCCGGACAGGATGGCTGAAGCTTTCTTT
CDR3aa: CSARPPDRMAEAFF

d_gene: -
v_gene: TRBV20-1
j_gene: TRBJ2-7
abundance: few
len: 13
CDR3nt: TGCAGTGCTAGAGCCCTCGCCTCCTACGAGCAGTACTTC
CDR3aa: CSARALASYEQYF

d_gene: -
v_gene: TRBV7-2
j_gene: TRBJ2-7
abundance: many
len: 12
CDR3nt: TGTGCCAGCAGCTTAAGGTCTTACGAGCAGTACTTC
CDR3aa: CASSLRSYEQYF

d_gene: -
v_gene: TRBV10-2
j_gene: TRBJ2-3
abundance: -
len: 13
CDR3nt: TGCGCCAGCAAGGCCAGGGGCACAGATACGCAGTATTTT
CDR3aa: CASKARGTDTQYF

d_gene: TRBD1
v_gene: TRBV10-3
j_gene: TRBJ1-6
abundance: once
len: 16
CDR3nt: TGTGCCATCAGTGGCTTCGGACAGGGGAATAATTCACCCCTCCACTTT
CDR3aa: CAISGFGQGNNSPLHF

d_gene: TRBD1
v_gene: TRBV6-2/TRBV6-3
j_gene: TRBJ2-1
abundance: -
len: 16
CDR3nt: TGTGCCAGCAGCTATCAAGACAGGGGGCTTTACAATGAGCAGTTCTTC
CDR3aa: CASSYQDRGLYNEQFF

d_gene: -
v_gene: TRBV7-9
j_gene: TRBJ2-3
abundance: -
len: 16
CDR3nt: TGTGCCAGCAGCCCGGAGGGGGGGGCTTGGACAGATACGCAGTATTTT
CDR3aa: CASSPEGGAWTDTQYF

d_gene: -
v_gene: TRBV6-5
j_gene: TRBJ1-5
abundance: -
len: 11
CDR3nt: TGTGCCAGCAGCTCAGGAGGGCCCCAGCATTTT
CDR3aa: CASSSGGPQHF

d_gene: -
v_gene: TRBV12-3/TRBV12-4
j_gene: TRBJ1-5
abundance: once
len: 12
CDR3nt: TGTGCCAGCTGCCCGAGGGGACAGCCCCAGCATTTT
CDR3aa: CASCPRGQPQHF

d_gene: -
v_gene: TRBV7-2
j_gene: TRBJ2-6
abundance: -
len: 14
CDR3nt: TGTGCCAGCAGCCCAGAAGCCAGGGCAGGCGTCCTGACTTTC
CDR3aa: CASSPEARAGVLTF

d_gene: -
v_gene: TRBV14
j_gene: TRBJ2-1
abundance: -
len: 16
CDR3nt: TGTGCCAGCAGCCTAATAACAAGAGTGACGGACGGTGAGCAGTTCTTC
CDR3aa: CASSLITRVTDGEQFF

d_gene: TRBD2
v_gene: TRBV20-1
j_gene: TRBJ2-3
abundance: few
len: 14
CDR3nt: TGCAGTGCCAAACTAGCGGGAGCCCCAGATACGCAGTATTTT
CDR3aa: CSAKLAGAPDTQYF

d_gene: -
v_gene: TRBV15
j_gene: TRBJ2-5
abundance: few
len: 12
CDR3nt: TGTGCCACCAGCAGAGATCAAGAGACCCAGTACTTC
CDR3aa: CATSRDQETQYF